A selection of T cell receptor beta chains follows, all from one sample in a study of T cell changes during pregnancy in multiple sclerosis. Assay used: immunoSEQ multiplex PCR; TCRdb lists only in-frame clones, some missing. The sample lists some 100,000 clones; 90% to 95% were seen once. The sequencing used peripheral blood, collected before pregnancy. These receptors all come from a female donor with multiple sclerosis, enrolled in a pregnancy study. CDR3s include the opening cysteine and the closing phenylalanine or tryptophan. The order of the fields is J gene, V gene, clone size, D gene, CDR3 protein, CDR3 DNA. D genes are given only for firm matches. Some rows mark clone size as missing; the rest say once, few, many or name a class of expanded clone.

J gene: TRBJ2-7
V gene: TRBV5-1
clone size: .
D gene: TRBD2
CDR3 protein: CASSYQGLAGVGEQYF
CDR3 DNA: TGCGCCAGCAGCTACCAGGGACTAGCGGGAGTGGGGGAGCAGTACTTC

J gene: TRBJ2-7
V gene: TRBV6-6
clone size: once
D gene: TRBD1
CDR3 protein: CASSARDRVTYEQYF
CDR3 DNA: TGTGCCAGCAGTGCCCGGGACAGGGTCACCTACGAGCAGTACTTC

J gene: TRBJ1-3
V gene: TRBV4-2
clone size: .
D gene: TRBD1
CDR3 protein: CASSQDRDRAFGNTIYF
CDR3 DNA: TGTGCCAGCAGCCAAGATCGGGACAGGGCCTTTGGAAACACCATATATTTT

J gene: TRBJ1-1
V gene: TRBV7-8
clone size: .
D gene: TRBD1
CDR3 protein: CASSLDGTGVTEAFF
CDR3 DNA: TGTGCCAGCAGCTTAGATGGGACAGGGGTCACTGAAGCTTTCTTT

J gene: TRBJ2-7
V gene: TRBV11-2
clone size: .
D gene: .
CDR3 protein: CASSLGQDYGYEQYF
CDR3 DNA: TGTGCCAGCAGCTTAGGACAGGATTACGGCTACGAGCAGTACTTC

J gene: TRBJ1-1
V gene: TRBV5-1
clone size: once
D gene: .
CDR3 protein: CASSLDIFPSTEAFF
CDR3 DNA: TGCGCCAGCAGCTTGGACATATTTCCAAGCACTGAAGCTTTCTTT

J gene: TRBJ1-5
V gene: TRBV7-9
clone size: .
D gene: .
CDR3 protein: CASSLDSSNQPQHF
CDR3 DNA: TGTGCCAGCAGCTTGGACAGTAGCAATCAGCCCCAGCATTTT

J gene: TRBJ1-4
V gene: TRBV29-1
clone size: .
D gene: .
CDR3 protein: CSVAVGAGATNEKLFF
CDR3 DNA: TGCAGCGTTGCTGTTGGGGCCGGCGCAACTAATGAAAAACTGTTTTTT

J gene: TRBJ1-5
V gene: TRBV4-2
clone size: .
D gene: .
CDR3 protein: CASSQGQGLRNQPQHF
CDR3 DNA: TGTGCCAGCAGCCAAGGCCAGGGTTTGAGGAATCAGCCCCAGCATTTT

J gene: TRBJ2-7
V gene: TRBV4-1
clone size: .
D gene: .
CDR3 protein: CASSPLRQSYEQYF
CDR3 DNA: TGCGCCAGCAGCCCTTTGAGGCAGTCCTACGAGCAGTACTTC

J gene: TRBJ2-1
V gene: TRBV9
clone size: .
D gene: TRBD2
CDR3 protein: CASSRDSGRSYNEQFF
CDR3 DNA: TGTGCCAGCAGCCGGGATAGCGGGAGATCCTACAATGAGCAGTTCTTC

J gene: TRBJ2-1
V gene: TRBV2
clone size: .
D gene: TRBD2
CDR3 protein: CASRKTSGRAYEQFF
CDR3 DNA: TGTGCCAGCAGGAAAACTAGCGGGAGGGCCTATGAGCAGTTCTTC

J gene: TRBJ2-1
V gene: TRBV6-4
clone size: .
D gene: TRBD2
CDR3 protein: CASSVGGTGNEQFF
CDR3 DNA: TGTGCCAGCAGTGTGGGGGGGACTGGCAATGAGCAGTTCTTC

J gene: TRBJ2-1
V gene: TRBV27
clone size: once
D gene: .
CDR3 protein: CASSSYLANEQFF
CDR3 DNA: TGTGCCAGCAGTTCTTATCTGGCCAATGAGCAGTTCTTC

J gene: TRBJ1-4
V gene: TRBV9
clone size: .
D gene: .
CDR3 protein: CASSANGATNEKLFF
CDR3 DNA: TGTGCCAGCAGCGCGAACGGAGCAACTAATGAAAAACTGTTTTTT

J gene: TRBJ2-1
V gene: TRBV4-3
clone size: once
D gene: TRBD2
CDR3 protein: CASSQDSGAGGYNEQFF
CDR3 DNA: TGCGCCAGCAGCCAAGATTCGGGAGCGGGAGGGTACAATGAGCAGTTCTTC

J gene: TRBJ2-7
V gene: TRBV9
clone size: .
D gene: .
CDR3 protein: CASSVQGNFDEQYF
CDR3 DNA: TGTGCCAGCAGCGTACAGGGAAATTTCGACGAGCAGTACTTC

J gene: TRBJ1-2
V gene: TRBV28
clone size: .
D gene: .
CDR3 protein: CASSFVSSNYGYTF
CDR3 DNA: TGTGCCAGCAGTTTTGTATCCTCTAACTATGGCTACACCTTC

J gene: TRBJ1-1
V gene: TRBV29-1
clone size: .
D gene: .
CDR3 protein: CSGQNTEAFF
CDR3 DNA: TGCAGCGGACAGAACACTGAAGCTTTCTTT

J gene: TRBJ1-1
V gene: TRBV19
clone size: .
D gene: TRBD1
CDR3 protein: CASSRGQALEAFF
CDR3 DNA: TGTGCCAGTAGCAGAGGACAGGCCCTGGAAGCTTTCTTT

J gene: TRBJ1-1
V gene: TRBV10-1
clone size: few
D gene: .
CDR3 protein: CASSASTEAFF
CDR3 DNA: TGCGCCAGCAGTGCTAGCACTGAAGCTTTCTTT

J gene: TRBJ1-5
V gene: TRBV27
clone size: .
D gene: TRBD1
CDR3 protein: CASSLDRAQPQHF
CDR3 DNA: TGTGCCAGCAGTCTCGACAGGGCTCAGCCCCAGCATTTT

J gene: TRBJ2-1
V gene: TRBV28
clone size: .
D gene: TRBD2
CDR3 protein: CASSPPLAGVLNEQFF
CDR3 DNA: TGTGCCAGCAGTCCACCACTAGCGGGAGTGCTCAATGAGCAGTTCTTC

J gene: TRBJ2-7
V gene: TRBV7-9
clone size: .
D gene: .
CDR3 protein: CASSSTPGSHEQYF
CDR3 DNA: TGTGCCAGCAGCTCCACCCCGGGTTCCCACGAGCAGTACTTC

J gene: TRBJ2-7
V gene: TRBV10-3
clone size: .
D gene: .
CDR3 protein: CAISAGVYEQYF
CDR3 DNA: TGTGCCATCAGTGCGGGAGTCTACGAGCAGTACTTC

J gene: TRBJ2-5
V gene: TRBV11-2
clone size: .
D gene: TRBD2
CDR3 protein: CASSSYSGRATETQYF
CDR3 DNA: TGTGCCAGCAGCTCTTATAGCGGGAGGGCCACAGAGACCCAGTACTTC

J gene: TRBJ2-1
V gene: TRBV29-1
clone size: .
D gene: .
CDR3 protein: CSVELGNSYNEQFF
CDR3 DNA: TGCAGCGTTGAACTGGGCAACTCCTACAATGAGCAGTTCTTC